The TCR beta chain described here comes from a study of OX40 agonist ivuxolimab in advanced cancers. Regarding the complete study: The costimulatory receptor OX40 (CD134) was targeted by ivuxolimab, a fully human IgG2 agonistic monoclonal antibody. Peripheral TCRbeta sequencing was intended to test whether TCR sequence diversity was altered and clonal T-cell expansion was caused by ivuxolimab. The monotherapy dose-escalation portion (N = 52 patients) of the phase I ivuxolimab trial is reported in the paper. Partial responses occurred in three dose-escalation patients: two with cutaneous melanoma and one with hepatocellular carcinoma. Of the roughly 50 dose-escalation patients, hepatocellular carcinoma was present in approximately 20, melanoma in some 15, renal cell carcinoma in 9 and head and neck cancer in 9. Prior anti-PD-1, anti-PD-L1 or anti-CTLA-4 therapy was permitted, and 30% to 45% of dose-escalation patients had received checkpoint inhibitors. In the dose-escalation cohort, approximately 80% of patients were male, and the mean age was 60 years with a range of roughly 23 to 90. Intravenous ivuxolimab was administered to patients every 2 weeks at six dose levels: 0.01, 0.1, 0.3, 1.5, 3 and 10 mg/kg. Beyond this particular receptor, the publication reports: Clonal expansion of both CD4+ and CD8+ blood T cells was observed from baseline to week 6 at doses 0.1 to 3.0 mg/kg. The antigen specificity of the clonally expanded peripheral T cells was not determined. Low levels of normalized T-cell clonal expansion were also seen in some patients who did not respond. After ivuxolimab, more expanded clones were found on average in CD8+ T cells than in CD4+ T cells. In the 0.1-3.0 mg/kg groups, partial responders had among the lowest normalized peripheral clonal expansion, particularly in CD8+ T cells.

Patients with a history of autoimmune disease or receiving systemic immunosuppression were excluded from the trial. In every dose cohort, peripheral blood was drawn for TCR sequencing at baseline, cycle 4 day 1, and cycle 7 day 1. The samples were drawn from a first-in-human, open-label, multicenter phase I dose-escalation trial of ivuxolimab. Adults with locally advanced or metastatic head and neck squamous cell, hepatocellular, melanoma or renal cell carcinoma were enrolled in the trial. CD4+ and CD8+ T cells were sorted separately from peripheral blood before TCR sequencing. Turning to this clone: Which antigen it targets is not known. No quality values exist for individual bases; no much larger clone is one base distant.

Trimming removed 6 bases from V and 5 bases from J; the gene matches leave 13 bases unexplained. Sequences SGHTA (CDR1) and FQGNSA (CDR2) are obtained from the germline V gene. The cysteine opens and the phenylalanine closes a CDR3 of 16 amino acids. The read is trimmed to its CDR3 DNA, 48 bases read in frame from base 1. For sequencing of the TCRbeta CDR3 region, genomic DNA was extracted from the sorted cells. TCRbeta CDR3 regions were sequenced using the immunoSEQ Assay. Imported from immuneACCESS, the table was reduced by TCRdb to in-frame sequences with V and J called. These copies leave out some clones; in studies compared against another copy, an unresolved V gene accounts for under half, and the cause of the remainder is not known. The table for this sample lists some 77,000 clones; roughly 91% of them were counted only once. 0.32% of the sample is taken by the ten largest.

This TCR came from an adult with an advanced solid tumor such as melanoma, head and neck, liver or kidney cancer. Sequenced material: CD4+ or CD8+ T cells sorted from blood, taken in a trial of the OX40 agonist ivuxolimab. Rearrangement joined TRBV7-2 to TRBJ2-1, and 7 junctional nucleotides match TRBD1. The DNA is as follows: TGTGCCAGCAGTCGAAACCGGGACAGCAGGGACAATGAGCAGTTCTTC. Translated, it gives CASSRNRDSRDNEQFF.